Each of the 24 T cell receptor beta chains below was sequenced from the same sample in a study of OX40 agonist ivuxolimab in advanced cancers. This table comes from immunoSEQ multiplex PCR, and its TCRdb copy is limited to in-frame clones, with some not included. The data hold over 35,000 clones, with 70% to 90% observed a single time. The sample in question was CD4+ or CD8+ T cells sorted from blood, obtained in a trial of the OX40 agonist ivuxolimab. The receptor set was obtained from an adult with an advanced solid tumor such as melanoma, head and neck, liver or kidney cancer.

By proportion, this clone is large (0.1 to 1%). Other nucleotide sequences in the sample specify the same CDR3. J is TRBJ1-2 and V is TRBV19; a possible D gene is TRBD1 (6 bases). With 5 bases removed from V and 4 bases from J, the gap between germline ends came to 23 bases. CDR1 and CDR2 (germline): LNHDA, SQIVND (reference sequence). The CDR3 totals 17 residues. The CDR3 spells CASSPGGTGTRFYGYTF. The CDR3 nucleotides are TGTGCCAGTAGTCCCGGGGGTACCGGGACACGCTTCTATGGCTACACCTTC.

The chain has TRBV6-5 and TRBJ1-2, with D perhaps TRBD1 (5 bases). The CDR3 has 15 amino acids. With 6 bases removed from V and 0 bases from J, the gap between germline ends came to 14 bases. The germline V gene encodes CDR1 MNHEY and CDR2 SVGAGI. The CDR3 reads CASSSDSWANYGYTF. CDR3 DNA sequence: TGTGCCAGCAGCTCAGACAGCTGGGCTAACTATGGCTACACCTTC.

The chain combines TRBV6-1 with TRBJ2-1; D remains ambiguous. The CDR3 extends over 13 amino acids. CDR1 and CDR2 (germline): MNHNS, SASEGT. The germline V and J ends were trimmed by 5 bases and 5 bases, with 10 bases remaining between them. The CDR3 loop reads CASSYTQNNEQFF. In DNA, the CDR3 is TGTGCCAGCAGTTATACTCAGAACAATGAGCAGTTCTTC.

The CDR3, as DNA: TGTGCCAGCAGTCTCAGCGGGGGACCTAGCACAGATACGCAGTATTTT. It codes for CASSLSGGPSTDTQYF. This chain links TRBV28 with TRBJ2-3; 8 bases are a match to TRBD2. J gave up 0 bases and V 5 bases, and 7 bases lay outside the gene matches. Germline lookup yields CDR1 MDHEN and CDR2 SYDVKM. The CDR3 is 16 residues long.

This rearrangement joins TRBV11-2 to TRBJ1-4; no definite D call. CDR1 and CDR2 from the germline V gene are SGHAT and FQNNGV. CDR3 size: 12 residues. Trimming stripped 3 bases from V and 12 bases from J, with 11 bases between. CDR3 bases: TGTGCCAGCAGCTTTGGTCCCTGGGAACTGTTTTTT. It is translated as CASSFGPWELFF.

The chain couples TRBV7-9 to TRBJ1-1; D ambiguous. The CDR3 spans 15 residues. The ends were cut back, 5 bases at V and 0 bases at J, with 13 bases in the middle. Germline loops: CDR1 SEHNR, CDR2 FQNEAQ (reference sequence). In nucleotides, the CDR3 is TGTGCCAGCAGCCCTAAAGGGCTCATGAACACTGAAGCTTTCTTT. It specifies CASSPKGLMNTEAFF.

The CDR3 DNA reads TGTGCCAGCGCCTATGGAACCACTAATCAAGAGACCCAGTACTTC. Encoded protein: CASAYGTTNQETQYF. The chain combines TRBV27 with TRBJ2-5; unclear D gene. In germline, CDR1 is MNHEY, CDR2 SMNVEV (reference sequence). V lost 8 bases to trimming and J lost 2 bases, with 18 bases between them. The CDR3 extends over 15 amino acids.

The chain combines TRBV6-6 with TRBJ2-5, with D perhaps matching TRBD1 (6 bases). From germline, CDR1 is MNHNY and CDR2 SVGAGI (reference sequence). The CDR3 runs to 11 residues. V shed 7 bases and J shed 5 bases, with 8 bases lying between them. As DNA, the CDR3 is TGTGCCAGCACCACAGGGGAGACCCAGTACTTC. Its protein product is CASTTGETQYF.

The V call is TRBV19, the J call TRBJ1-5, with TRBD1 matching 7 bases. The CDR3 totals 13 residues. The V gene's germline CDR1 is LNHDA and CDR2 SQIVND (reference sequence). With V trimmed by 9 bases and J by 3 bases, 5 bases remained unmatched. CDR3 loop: CASLQGFNQPQHF. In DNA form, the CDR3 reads TGTGCCAGCTTACAGGGGTTCAATCAGCCCCAGCATTTT.

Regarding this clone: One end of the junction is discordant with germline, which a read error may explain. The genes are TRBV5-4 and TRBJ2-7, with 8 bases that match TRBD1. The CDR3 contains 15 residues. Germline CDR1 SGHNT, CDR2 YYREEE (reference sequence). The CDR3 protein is CASRLGQEYSYEQYF. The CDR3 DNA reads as TGTGCCAGCAGGTTGGGACAGGAGTACTCCTACGAGCAGTACTTC.

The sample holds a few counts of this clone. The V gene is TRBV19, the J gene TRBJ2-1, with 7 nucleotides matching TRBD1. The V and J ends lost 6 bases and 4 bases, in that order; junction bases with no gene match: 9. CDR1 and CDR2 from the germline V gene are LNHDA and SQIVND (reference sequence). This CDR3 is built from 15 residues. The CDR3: CASSAPPTGYNEQFF. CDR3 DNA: TGTGCCAGTAGCGCACCCCCGACAGGGTACAATGAGCAGTTCTTC.

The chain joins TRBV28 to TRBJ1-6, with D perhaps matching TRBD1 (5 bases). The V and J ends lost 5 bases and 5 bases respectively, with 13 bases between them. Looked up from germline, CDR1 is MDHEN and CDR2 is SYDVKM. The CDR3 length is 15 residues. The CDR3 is CASSRGTTNNSPLHF. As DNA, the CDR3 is TGTGCCAGCAGTCGTGGGACTACTAATAATTCACCCCTCCACTTT.

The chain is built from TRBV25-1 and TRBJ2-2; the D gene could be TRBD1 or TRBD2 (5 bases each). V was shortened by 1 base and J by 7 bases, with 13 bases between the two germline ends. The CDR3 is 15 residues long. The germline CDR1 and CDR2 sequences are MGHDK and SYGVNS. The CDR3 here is CASSEWNRDHGELFF. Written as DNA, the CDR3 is TGTGCCAGCAGTGAATGGAATAGGGACCACGGGGAGCTGTTTTTT.

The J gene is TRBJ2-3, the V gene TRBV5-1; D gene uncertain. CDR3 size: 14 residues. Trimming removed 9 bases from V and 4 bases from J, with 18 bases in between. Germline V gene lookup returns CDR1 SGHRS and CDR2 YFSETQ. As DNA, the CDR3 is TGCGCCACCGTCAGCGAGGAGCTCCCAGATACGCAGTATTTT. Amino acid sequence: CATVSEELPDTQYF.

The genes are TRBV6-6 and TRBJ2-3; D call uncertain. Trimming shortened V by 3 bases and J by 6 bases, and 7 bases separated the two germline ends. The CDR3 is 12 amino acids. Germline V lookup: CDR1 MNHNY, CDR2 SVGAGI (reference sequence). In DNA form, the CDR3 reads TGTGCCAGCAGTTATTTTCCTGATACGCAGTATTTT. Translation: CASSYFPDTQYF.

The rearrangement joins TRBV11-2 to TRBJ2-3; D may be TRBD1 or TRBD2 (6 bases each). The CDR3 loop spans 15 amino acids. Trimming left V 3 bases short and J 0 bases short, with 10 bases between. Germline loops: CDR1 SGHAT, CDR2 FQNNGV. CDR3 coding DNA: TGTGCCAGCAGCTTCGGGGGCCCTAGCACAGATACGCAGTATTTT. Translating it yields CASSFGGPSTDTQYF.

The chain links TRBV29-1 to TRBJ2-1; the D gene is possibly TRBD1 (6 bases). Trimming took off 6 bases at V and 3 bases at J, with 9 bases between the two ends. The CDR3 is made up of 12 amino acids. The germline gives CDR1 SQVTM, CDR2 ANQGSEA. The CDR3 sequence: CSVAQGYNEQFF. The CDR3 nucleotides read TGCAGCGTGGCACAGGGCTACAATGAGCAGTTCTTC.

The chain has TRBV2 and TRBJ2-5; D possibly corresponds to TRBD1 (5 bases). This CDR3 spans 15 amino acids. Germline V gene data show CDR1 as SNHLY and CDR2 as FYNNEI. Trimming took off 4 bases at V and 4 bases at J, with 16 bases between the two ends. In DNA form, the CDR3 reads TGTGCCAGCAGTGGCAGGGAAAGGGCCTCAGAGACCCAGTACTTC. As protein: CASSGRERASETQYF. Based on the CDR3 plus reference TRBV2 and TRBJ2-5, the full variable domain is EPEVTQTPSHQVTQMGQEVILRCVPISNHLYFYWYRQILGQKVEFLVSFYNNEISEKSEIFDDQFSVERPDGSNFTLKIRSTKLEDSAMYFCASSGRERASETQYFGPGTRLLVL.

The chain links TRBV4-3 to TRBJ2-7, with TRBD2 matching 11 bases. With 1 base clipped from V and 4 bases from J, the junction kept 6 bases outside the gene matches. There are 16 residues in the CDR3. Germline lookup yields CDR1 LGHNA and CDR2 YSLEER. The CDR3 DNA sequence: TGCGCCAGCAGCCAAGCATATCTAGCGGGGGGATACGAGCAGTACTTC. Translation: CASSQAYLAGGYEQYF.

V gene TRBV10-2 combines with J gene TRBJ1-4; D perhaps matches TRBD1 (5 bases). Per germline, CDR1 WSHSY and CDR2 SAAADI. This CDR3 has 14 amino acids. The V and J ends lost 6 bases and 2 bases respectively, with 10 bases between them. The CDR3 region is CASSPGRTNEKLFF. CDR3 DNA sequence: TGCGCCAGCAGCCCAGGGAGGACTAATGAAAAACTGTTTTTT.

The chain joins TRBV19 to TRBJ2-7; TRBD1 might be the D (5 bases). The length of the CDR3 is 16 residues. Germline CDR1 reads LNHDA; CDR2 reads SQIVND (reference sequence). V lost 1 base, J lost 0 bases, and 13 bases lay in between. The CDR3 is CASSIGGQGSSYEQYF. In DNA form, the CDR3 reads TGTGCCAGTAGTATAGGCGGTCAGGGAAGCTCCTACGAGCAGTACTTC. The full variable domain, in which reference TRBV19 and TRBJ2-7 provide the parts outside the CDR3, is DGGITQSPKYLFRKEGQNVTLSCEQNLNHDAMYWYRQDPGQGLRLIYYSQIVNDFQKGDIAEGYSVSREKKESFPLTVTSAQKNPTAFYLCASSIGGQGSSYEQYFGPGTRLTVT.

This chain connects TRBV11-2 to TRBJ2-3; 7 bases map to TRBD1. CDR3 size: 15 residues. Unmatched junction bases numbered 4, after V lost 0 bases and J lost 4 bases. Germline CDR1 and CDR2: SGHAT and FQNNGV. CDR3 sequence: CASSLETGESDTQYF. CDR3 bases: TGTGCCAGCAGCTTAGAAACAGGGGAGTCAGATACGCAGTATTTT.

The CDR3, as DNA: TGCGCCAGCAGCTCCGACAGCTCTCCTAACTATGGCTACACCTTC. Its translation: CASSSDSSPNYGYTF. The rearrangement uses TRBV4-1 and TRBJ1-2; a weak D match, TRBD1 (5 bases). Germline V gene lookup returns CDR1 MGHRA and CDR2 YSYEKL. Trimming took off 5 bases at V and 0 bases at J, with 13 bases between the two ends. The CDR3 totals 15 residues.

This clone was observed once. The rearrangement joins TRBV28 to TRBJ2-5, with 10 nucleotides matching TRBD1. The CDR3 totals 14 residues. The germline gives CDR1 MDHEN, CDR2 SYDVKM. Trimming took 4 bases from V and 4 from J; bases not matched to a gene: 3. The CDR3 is CASSWRDRGETQYF. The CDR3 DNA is TGTGCCAGCAGTTGGAGGGACAGGGGAGAGACCCAGTACTTC.